A single sample gave rise to the 23 T cell receptor beta chains below, sequenced in a study of T cell responses to AZD1222 COVID-19 vaccine. Some clones are missing from TCRdb's copy, which holds only in-frame ones; the method was immunoSEQ multiplex PCR. The repertoire has about 74,000 clones, approximately 90% of them found once; the top ten carry about 8%. The sequenced sample was peripheral blood, obtained 28 days after the second AZD1222 dose. The receptors were gathered from an adult who received the AZD1222 COVID-19 vaccine.

J is TRBJ2-7 and V is TRBV7-3; 10 positions match TRBD2. Trimming at V came to 5 bases and at J to 5 bases, leaving 6 bases not matched to a gene. The CDR3 is 14 amino acids. CDR1 SGHTA and CDR2 FQGTGA come from the germline V gene. CDR3 residues: CASSKSGRVDEQYF. CDR3 nucleotide sequence: TGTGCCAGCAGCAAAAGCGGGAGGGTCGACGAGCAGTACTTC.

This clone was seen a single time. The V call is TRBV29-1, the J call TRBJ2-7, with TRBD1 matching over 8 bases. Germline lookup yields CDR1 SQVTM and CDR2 ANQGSEA. V lost 6 bases and J lost 2; bases outside the gene matches: 6. This CDR3 has 13 amino acids. The CDR3 spells CSVQPGGTYEQYF. The CDR3, as DNA: TGCAGCGTGCAGCCAGGGGGCACCTACGAGCAGTACTTC.

V and J are TRBV7-6 and TRBJ2-3; possible D gene TRBD2, 7 bases. The V end was cut by 5 bases, the J end by 0 bases, with 18 bases between. CDR1 and CDR2 from the germline V gene are SGHVS and FNYEAQ. CDR3 length: 17 residues. The CDR3 spells CASSTPGGPLSTDTQYF. CDR3 sequence (DNA): TGTGCCAGCAGCACGCCCGGGGGGCCCCTTAGCACAGATACGCAGTATTTT.

For this clone: The same CDR3 is also encoded by other DNA sequences in this sample. The chain employs TRBV6-2 or TRBV6-3 and TRBJ1-1, with D perhaps matching TRBD1 (5 bases). V gave up 5 bases and J gave up 2 bases, with 9 bases separating them. Germline V gene sequence: CDR1 MNHEY, CDR2 SVGEGT. The CDR3 sequence is 13 residues long. DNA for the CDR3: TGTGCCAGCAGTCTTCAGGGTAACACTGAAGCTTTCTTT. It translates to CASSLQGNTEAFF.

The chain uses TRBV6-1 and TRBJ1-2; D remains ambiguous. The length of the CDR3 is 16 residues. The V gene's germline CDR1 is MNHNS and CDR2 SASEGT. The V end lost 1 base, the J end lost 0 bases, and 12 bases lay between the germline ends. CDR3 DNA: TGTGCCAGCAGTGAAGGCAGTTCCCTTACTAACTATGGCTACACCTTC. It specifies CASSEGSSLTNYGYTF.

The DNA for the CDR3 is TGTGCCAGTAACCCGGGGGACACCTCCTACGAGCAGTACTTC. Protein: CASNPGDTSYEQYF. The chain recombines TRBV19 with TRBJ2-7, with D perhaps given as TRBD1 or TRBD2 (6 bases each). CDR3 size: 14 residues. CDR1 and CDR2 (germline): LNHDA, SQIVND (reference sequence). V was cut by 7 bases and J by 0 bases, with 13 bases left in between.

The V call is TRBV7-3, the J call TRBJ2-7; the match to TRBD2 covers 13 bases. V shed 5 bases, J shed 6 bases, and the junction held 4 bases outside the gene matches. The CDR3 has 14 amino acids. Germline values: CDR1 SGHTA, CDR2 FQGTGA. The CDR3 DNA reads as TGTGCCAGCAGCCTTGGGACTAGCGGGGCCGAGCAGTACTTC. Its translation: CASSLGTSGAEQYF.

The V gene is TRBV5-1, the J gene TRBJ2-7, with 10 bases fitting TRBD2. Germline-derived CDR1 and CDR2 are SGHRS and YFSETQ. V trimming: 4 bases; J trimming: 7 bases; junction bases outside the gene matches: 14. CDR3 length: 16 residues. The chain's CDR3 is CASSPLPSGRAGEQYF. The DNA for the CDR3 is TGCGCCAGCAGCCCTTTACCGAGCGGGAGGGCCGGGGAGCAGTACTTC.

The chain couples TRBV2 to TRBJ2-5, with TRBD2 matching 8 bases. In germline, CDR1 is SNHLY, CDR2 FYNNEI. This CDR3 spans 13 amino acids. V lost 5 bases, J lost 3 bases, and 2 bases stayed unmatched. Here the CDR3 reads CASSLSGKETQYF. The CDR3 bases are TGTGCCAGCAGTCTTAGCGGGAAAGAGACCCAGTACTTC.

The V and J genes are TRBV5-1 and TRBJ1-3, with D unresolved. Between the trimmed V and J ends, which lost 3 bases and 2 bases, there was a span of 6 bases. This CDR3 comprises 13 residues. From germline, CDR1 is SGHRS and CDR2 YFSETQ. The CDR3 here is CASSSIPGNTIYF. The CDR3, as DNA: TGCGCCAGCAGCTCAATCCCTGGAAACACCATATATTTT.

The chain links TRBV18 to TRBJ2-7, with D possibly being TRBD2 (5 bases). Per the germline V gene, CDR1 is KGHSH and CDR2 is LQKENI. V was pared by 0 bases and J by 0 bases, with 12 bases between. CDR3 length equals 16 residues. The CDR3 sequence is CASSPPASRYSYEQYF. CDR3 in DNA: TGTGCCAGCTCACCACCCGCTAGCCGCTACTCCTACGAGCAGTACTTC.

The chain carries TRBV27 and TRBJ1-4; the D is unclear. Per the germline V gene, CDR1 is MNHEY and CDR2 is SMNVEV (reference sequence). CDR3 length: 15 amino acids. With 8 bases removed from V and 0 bases from J, the gap between germline ends came to 13 bases. CDR3 loop: CASAFTLATNEKLFF. The CDR3 DNA reads as TGTGCCAGCGCTTTCACTCTTGCAACTAATGAAAAACTGTTTTTT.

The rearrangement links TRBV9 to TRBJ1-1; a possible D gene is TRBD1 (5 bases). The V end was cut by 4 bases, the J end by 4 bases, with 14 bases between. The CDR3 contains 14 residues. Germline-derived CDR1 and CDR2 are SGDLS and YYNGEE. This chain's CDR3 is CASSPPSGGTEAFF. For the CDR3, the DNA is TGTGCCAGCAGCCCCCCGAGCGGGGGCACTGAAGCTTTCTTT.

This clone was counted once. The CDR3 nucleotides read TGTGCCAGCAGCTTAGCGCTCGGGGGGGACACAGATACGCAGTATTTT. It encodes CASSLALGGDTDTQYF. The chain has TRBV7-2 and TRBJ2-3, with TRBD2 matching 8 bases. The CDR3 is made up of 16 amino acids. Germline CDR1 and CDR2: SGHTA and FQGNSA. V lost 0 bases to trimming and J lost 2 bases; unmatched junction nucleotides: 4.

This chain's CDR3 is CASNRPGAEQFF. The DNA for the CDR3 is TGTGCCAGCAATCGGCCGGGGGCTGAGCAGTTCTTC. This rearrangement joins TRBV6-5 to TRBJ2-1, with D possibly called TRBD1 or TRBD2 (6 bases each). The germline CDR1 and CDR2 sequences are MNHEY and SVGAGI. Trimming cost V 7 bases and J 9 bases, with 13 bases left between them. The CDR3 sequence is 12 residues long.

In its sample, this clone was seen once. This chain connects TRBV29-1 to TRBJ2-1; 8 bases are a match to TRBD2. V shed 4 bases, J shed 10 bases, and the junction held 9 bases outside the gene matches. This CDR3 has 13 residues. From germline, CDR1 is SQVTM and CDR2 ANQGSEA. This chain's CDR3 is CSVGGLVPREQFF. The CDR3 DNA reads as TGCAGCGTTGGGGGACTAGTTCCCAGGGAGCAGTTCTTC.

V usage is TRBV20-1 and J usage is TRBJ2-5, with 9 nucleotides matching TRBD2. This CDR3 spans 17 amino acids. The ends lost 3 bases at V and 3 bases at J; junction bases unmatched: 14. CDR1 DFQATT and CDR2 SNEGSKA come from the germline V gene (reference sequence). The CDR3 coding sequence is TGCAGTGCTAGTCCCATTGGAGCGGGAGGTAGAGAAGAGACCCAGTACTTC. Residues: CSASPIGAGGREETQYF.

The CDR3 coding sequence is TGCAGCTCGATGGGCCAGCTCTCTGGAAACACCATATATTTT. This encodes CSSMGQLSGNTIYF. The chain combines TRBV29-1 with TRBJ1-3; D remains ambiguous. The CDR3 runs to 14 residues. Trimming removed 8 bases at V and 0 bases at J, with 14 bases between. Germline CDR1 is SQVTM and CDR2 is ANQGSEA.

V gene TRBV6-5 combines with J gene TRBJ2-5, with D uncertain. V was cut by 5 bases and J by 3 bases, with 16 bases left in between. CDR1 and CDR2 from the germline V gene are MNHEY and SVGAGI. This CDR3 region has 15 residues. The CDR3 DNA is TGTGCCAGCAGTATAAACCGACACGGAAAAGAGACCCAGTACTTC. Its translation is CASSINRHGKETQYF.

The chain is built from TRBV27 and TRBJ2-6; D is unresolved. Deletions cut 3 bases from V and 0 bases from J, with 6 bases between. This CDR3 has 15 residues. Per germline, CDR1 MNHEY and CDR2 SMNVEV (reference sequence). DNA of the CDR3: TGTGCCAGCAGTTTTACCGCCTCTGGGGCCAACGTCCTGACTTTC. Amino acid sequence: CASSFTASGANVLTF.

The chain couples TRBV5-1 to TRBJ1-2, with 8 bases lining up with TRBD1. Germline CDR1 reads SGHRS; CDR2 reads YFSETQ. The CDR3 loop spans 14 amino acids. V lost 7 bases, J lost 7 bases, and 12 bases stayed unmatched. CDR3 residues: CASGTSGGGLGYTF. The DNA of the CDR3 is TGCGCCAGCGGGACTTCAGGGGGCGGCCTTGGCTACACCTTC.

The gene calls are TRBV29-1 and TRBJ1-2, with D unresolved. Germline V lookup: CDR1 SQVTM, CDR2 ANQGSEA. The CDR3 covers 11 residues. Trimming took 3 bases from V and 4 from J, leaving 6 bases between them. DNA for the CDR3: TGCAGCGTTGACAGGACCTATGGCTACACCTTC. Translating gives CSVDRTYGYTF.

The chain links TRBV9 to TRBJ1-5, with 10 positions matching TRBD1. The trim removed 4 bases at V and 7 bases at J, leaving 8 bases unmatched. The CDR3 has 15 residues. Germline CDR1 SGDLS, CDR2 YYNGEE. The DNA for the CDR3 is TGTGCCAGCAGCTTAACCGGGACAGGGGAACAGCCCCAGCATTTT. The encoded protein is CASSLTGTGEQPQHF.